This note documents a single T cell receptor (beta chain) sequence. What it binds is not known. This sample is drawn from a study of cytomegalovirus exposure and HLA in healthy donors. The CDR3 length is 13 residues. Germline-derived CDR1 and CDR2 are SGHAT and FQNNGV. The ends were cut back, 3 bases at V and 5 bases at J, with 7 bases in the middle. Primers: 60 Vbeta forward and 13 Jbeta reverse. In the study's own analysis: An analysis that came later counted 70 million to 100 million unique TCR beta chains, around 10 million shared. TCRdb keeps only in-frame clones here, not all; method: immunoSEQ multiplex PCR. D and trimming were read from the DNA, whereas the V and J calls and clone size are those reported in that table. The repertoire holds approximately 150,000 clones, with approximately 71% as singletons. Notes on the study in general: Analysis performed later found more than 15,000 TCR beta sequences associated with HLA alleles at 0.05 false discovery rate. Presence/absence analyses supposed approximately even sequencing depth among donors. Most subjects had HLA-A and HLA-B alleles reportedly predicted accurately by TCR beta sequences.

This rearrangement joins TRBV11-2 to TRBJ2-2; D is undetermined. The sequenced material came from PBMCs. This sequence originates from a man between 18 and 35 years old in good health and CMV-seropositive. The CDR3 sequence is CASSLGKTGELFF. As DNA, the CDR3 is TGTGCCAGCAGCTTGGGCAAAACCGGGGAGCTGTTTTTT.